These 3 T cell receptor beta chains came from one sample sequenced in a study of T cells in localized non-small cell lung cancer. Measured with immunoSEQ multiplex PCR; TCRdb has only the in-frame clones, and not every one. In the table there are 64,000 or so clones, under 90% of which are singletons. Material: peripheral blood, obtained before any cancer treatment. All receptors derive from a woman aged 40-69 years with stage I lung adenocarcinoma.

Comment on this clone: The missing conserved phenylalanine or tryptophan at the end of this CDR3 makes a read error likely. It is unclear where the CDR3 begins or ends on the DNA, so no DNA is shown, and the CDR3 is as TCRdb lists it. The rearrangement links TRBV5-3 to TRBJ2-7; TRBD1, the table's D call, was not compared with the DNA. TRBV5-3 is an ORF; its function is uncertain. The CDR3 spans 12 amino acids, including both terminal residues. The CDR3: CARSLARTGGTI.

This clone showed up just once. The rearrangement joins TRBV18 to TRBJ2-1; D may be TRBD2 (6 bases). Germline CDR1 reads KGHSH; CDR2 reads LQKENI. Trimming took off 3 bases at V and 3 bases at J, with 12 bases between the two ends. There are 15 residues in the CDR3. The CDR3 here is CASSPLTGDYNEQFF. The CDR3, as DNA: TGTGCCAGCTCACCCCTCACGGGAGACTACAATGAGCAGTTCTTC.

This clone has just one count. The V and J genes are TRBV28 and TRBJ2-3; D unclear. The CDR3 is made up of 16 amino acids. Trimming removed 6 bases at V and 1 base at J, with 17 bases between. Germline V gives CDR1 MDHEN, CDR2 SYDVKM. CDR3 loop: CASSLAIGLGTDTQYF. CDR3 DNA sequence: TGTGCCAGCAGCCTTGCCATTGGGCTTGGCACAGATACGCAGTATTTT. Using reference TRBV28 and TRBJ2-3 for the parts outside the CDR3, the full variable domain is DVKVTQSSRYLVKRTGEKVFLECVQDMDHENMFWYRQDPGLGLRLIYFSYDVKMKEKGDIPEGYSVSREKKERFSLILESASTNQTSMYLCASSLAIGLGTDTQYFGPGTRLTVL.